The 21 T cell receptor beta chains listed next were all sequenced from one sample in a study of regulatory T cells in long-lasting Graves disease. Relying on iRepertoire HTBI primers and Arm-PCR of CDR3 regions, the team built TCR beta libraries. Using its own MiXCR run on the multiplex PCR reads, TCRdb lists one record per CDR3 protein. The sample has approximately 690,000 distinct CDR3 sequences; 30% are singletons. Noted time point: persistent/refractory GD, antithyroid drugs over 5 years with positive TRAb. PBMC RNA was the source of the TCR library. The material was peripheral blood mononuclear cells (PBMCs), obtained when the disease was refractory, from a patient treated with antithyroid drugs. These receptors all stem from a female donor with Graves disease.

The chain has TRBV13 and TRBJ1-1; possibly TRBD1 for D (5 bases). This CDR3 is 15 amino acids long. In germline, CDR1 is PRHDT, CDR2 FYEKMQ (reference sequence). Trimming removed 1 base from V and 3 bases from J, with 12 bases in between. The CDR3 loop reads CASSLVGDGYTEAFF. The CDR3, as DNA: TGTGCCAGCAGCTTAGTGGGGGACGGATACACTGAAGCTTTCTTT.

The V and J genes are TRBV18 and TRBJ1-5, with 7 bases identical to TRBD1. The V segment lost 1 base and the J segment 4 bases; nucleotides outside the gene matches: 7. CDR3 length: 16 residues. CDR1 and CDR2 (germline): KGHSH, LQKENI. The CDR3 DNA reads as TGTGCCAGCTCACCACTCTCCGGGACAGCTAATCAGCCCCAGCATTTT. It encodes CASSPLSGTANQPQHF. The full variable domain, completed using reference TRBV18 and TRBJ1-5, is NAGVMQNPRHLVRRRGQEARLRCSPMKGHSHVYWYRQLPEEGLKFMVYLQKENIIDESGMPKERFSAEFPKEGPSILRIQQVVRGDSAAYFCASSPLSGTANQPQHFGDGTRLSIL.

This clonotype has just a few counts. The rearrangement links TRBV3-1 to TRBJ1-2, with D maybe TRBD1 (5 bases). The CDR3 is 15 amino acids. Trimming left V 6 bases short and J 0 bases short, with 14 bases between. Germline V gives CDR1 LGHDT, CDR2 YNNKEL (reference sequence). CDR3 protein: CASRPTGGTNYGYTF. CDR3 coding DNA: TGTGCCAGCAGACCGACCGGGGGTACTAACTATGGCTACACCTTC.

The V and J genes are TRBV20-1 and TRBJ1-1; 8 bases are a match to TRBD1. V lost 3 bases to trimming and J lost 6 bases; unmatched junction nucleotides: 12. Germline values: CDR1 DFQATT, CDR2 SNEGSKA (reference sequence). The CDR3 loop spans 15 amino acids. The CDR3 nucleotides read TGCAGTGCTAGTCCCGCGACAGGGGCCGCCTCTGAAGCTTTCTTT. Amino acid sequence: CSASPATGAASEAFF.

Concerning this clonotype: A single base separates this from a much larger clone, so it may be a read error. The chain uses TRBV12-3 or TRBV12-4 and TRBJ1-2; a possible D gene is TRBD1 (5 bases). Trimming took 6 bases from V and 7 from J, leaving 18 bases between them. The CDR3 has 14 amino acids. The CDR3 here is CASSPAGEGIGYTF. The CDR3, as DNA: TGTGCCAGCAGCCCCGCGGGGGAGGGTATTGGCTACACCTTC.

The V call is TRBV7-6, the J call TRBJ1-2; D uncertain. Germline V lookup: CDR1 SGHVS, CDR2 FNYEAQ. There are 13 residues in the CDR3. V shed 1 base and J shed 4 bases, with 7 bases lying between them. For the CDR3, the DNA is TGTGCCAGCAGCTTAGAGGAGGGCTATGGCTACACCTTC. Translation gives CASSLEEGYGYTF.

The J gene is TRBJ1-3, the V gene TRBV30; D is unresolved. V gave up 5 bases and J gave up 4 bases, with 12 bases separating them. Germline lookup yields CDR1 GTSNPN and CDR2 SVGIG (reference sequence). This CDR3 spans 13 amino acids. For the CDR3, the DNA is TGTGCCTGGGCTGCTCGGCGGGGAAACACCATATATTTT. Translating gives CAWAARRGNTIYF.

The V gene is TRBV5-1, the J gene TRBJ1-4, with 9 positions matching TRBD1. The germline V gene encodes CDR1 SGHRS and CDR2 YFSETQ. The CDR3 is 15 amino acids. V trimming: 4 bases; J trimming: 4 bases; junction bases outside the gene matches: 5. CDR3 protein: CASSVDRGINEKLFF. CDR3 coding DNA: TGCGCCAGCAGCGTAGACAGGGGGATTAATGAAAAACTGTTTTTT.

This clonotype was observed a few times. This chain uses TRBV5-1 with TRBJ1-2, with TRBD1 matching over 7 bases. CDR1 and CDR2 (germline): SGHRS, YFSETQ. The CDR3 spans 14 residues. With V trimmed by 0 bases and J by 5 bases, 4 bases remained unmatched. This chain's CDR3 is CASSLAGQIYGYTF. The CDR3 nucleotides are TGCGCCAGCAGCTTGGCGGGACAGATATATGGCTACACCTTC.

This clonotype showed up just a few times. The rearrangement uses TRBV6-1 and TRBJ2-1, with 7 bases identical to TRBD1. The V and J ends lost 7 bases and 0 bases, in that order; junction bases with no gene match: 6. Germline CDR1 and CDR2: MNHNS and SASEGT. The CDR3 length is 15 residues. The DNA of the CDR3 is TGTGCCAGCACCACGACAGGGAGCTCCTACAATGAGCAGTTCTTC. It translates to CASTTTGSSYNEQFF.

The chain has TRBV20-1 and TRBJ2-7; 12 positions match TRBD2. Germline lookup yields CDR1 DFQATT and CDR2 SNEGSKA (reference sequence). V was clipped by 0 bases and J by 4 bases; unmatched bases: 4. This CDR3 comprises 15 residues. The CDR3 nucleotides read TGCAGTGCTAGAGATTCTAGCGGGAGGGGGTACGAGCAGTACTTC. Translation gives CSARDSSGRGYEQYF.

The chain combines TRBV15 with TRBJ2-2, with 9 bases that match TRBD1. Looked up from germline, CDR1 is LNHNV and CDR2 is YYDKDF (reference sequence). The CDR3 runs to 17 residues. With V trimmed by 6 bases and J by 0 bases, 8 bases remained unmatched. The CDR3 sequence: CATRSYRQGANTGELFF. The CDR3 nucleotides read TGTGCCACCAGGAGCTATAGACAGGGGGCGAACACCGGGGAGCTGTTTTTT. The entire variable domain, with the rest obtained from reference TRBV15 and TRBJ2-2, is as follows: DAMVIQNPRYQVTQFGKPVTLSCSQTLNHNVMYWYQQKSSQAPKLLFHYYDKDFNNEADTPDNFQSRRPNTSFCFLDIRSPGLGDTAMYLCATRSYRQGANTGELFFGEGSRLTVL.

This clonotype was seen repeatedly, ten times or more. V gene TRBV6-1 combines with J gene TRBJ1-1, with D unclear. Germline V gene sequence: CDR1 MNHNS, CDR2 SASEGT. The CDR3 has 11 amino acids. CDR3 amino acids: CAGGSETEAFF. The CDR3 DNA is TGTGCTGGTGGAAGCGAGACTGAAGCTTTCTTT.

This clonotype was counted many times. The chain is built from TRBV19 and TRBJ1-2; D may be TRBD1 (5 bases). Germline loops: CDR1 LNHDA, CDR2 SQIVND (reference sequence). V was cut by 3 bases and J by 0 bases, with 20 bases left in between. The CDR3 length is 18 residues. CDR3 coding DNA: TGTGCCAGTAGTATCCGCGACCTGGTCCTGGGGGCTAACTATGGCTACACCTTC. Translating it yields CASSIRDLVLGANYGYTF.

This clonotype appeared many times. J is TRBJ2-7 and V is TRBV12-3 or TRBV12-4; TRBD1 is a possible D gene (6 bases). V dropped 5 bases and J dropped 2 bases, with 10 bases sitting between them. The CDR3 loop spans 13 amino acids. CDR3 in DNA: TGTGCCAGCAGTCGACAGGCTACCTACGAGCAGTACTTC. Its translation is CASSRQATYEQYF.

This clonotype was seen a handful of times. The rearrangement joins TRBV12-5 to TRBJ1-1; D is ambiguous. CDR1 and CDR2 (germline): LGHNT, FRNRAP. This CDR3 region has 14 residues. The germline V and J ends were trimmed by 2 bases and 0 bases, with 7 bases remaining between them. This chain's CDR3 is CASGLRSLNTEAFF. The CDR3 DNA sequence: TGTGCTAGTGGTTTGAGGAGCTTGAACACTGAAGCTTTCTTT.

The rearrangement links TRBV14 to TRBJ1-2, with TRBD1 as a possible D gene (5 bases). Trimming stripped 0 bases from V and 2 bases from J, with 10 bases between. Germline values: CDR1 SGHDN, CDR2 FVKESK. The CDR3 totals 15 residues. The CDR3 DNA reads TGTGCCAGCAGCCAAGAAACAGGAAAGAACTATGGCTACACCTTC. Translation gives CASSQETGKNYGYTF.

This chain links TRBV19 with TRBJ2-7; no reliable D call. The germline gives CDR1 LNHDA, CDR2 SQIVND (reference sequence). Between the trimmed V and J ends, which lost 3 bases and 0 bases, there was a span of 9 bases. This CDR3 is 14 amino acids long. The CDR3 coding sequence is TGTGCCAGTAGTATTGGTCCATCCTCCTACGAGCAGTACTTC. This translates into CASSIGPSSYEQYF.

The chain recombines TRBV7-9 with TRBJ1-2; the D gene is possibly TRBD1 (6 bases). The germline gives CDR1 SEHNR, CDR2 FQNEAQ (reference sequence). The CDR3 covers 13 residues. With 4 bases removed from V and 5 bases from J, the gap between germline ends came to 11 bases. Written as DNA, the CDR3 is TGTGCCAGCAGCTCAGGGGACCGTTATGGCTACACCTTC. Protein product: CASSSGDRYGYTF.

The chain employs TRBV7-3 and TRBJ1-2, with D possibly matching TRBD1 (5 bases). The CDR3 extends over 13 amino acids. Trimming removed 0 bases from V and 7 bases from J, with 9 bases in between. The germline gives CDR1 SGHTA, CDR2 FQGTGA. CDR3 sequence: CASSLTGQGGYTF. The CDR3 coding sequence is TGTGCCAGCAGCTTAACGGGCCAGGGTGGCTACACCTTC.

This clonotype came up many times. V gene TRBV11-2 combines with J gene TRBJ1-4, with D maybe TRBD1 (5 bases). Germline V gene sequence: CDR1 SGHAT, CDR2 FQNNGV. The CDR3 contains 16 residues. The V and J ends lost 5 bases and 5 bases respectively, with 18 bases between them. The CDR3 DNA reads TGTGCCAGCAGCCCCCAGGGATGGGGAGTGAATGAAAAACTGTTTTTT. As protein: CASSPQGWGVNEKLFF.